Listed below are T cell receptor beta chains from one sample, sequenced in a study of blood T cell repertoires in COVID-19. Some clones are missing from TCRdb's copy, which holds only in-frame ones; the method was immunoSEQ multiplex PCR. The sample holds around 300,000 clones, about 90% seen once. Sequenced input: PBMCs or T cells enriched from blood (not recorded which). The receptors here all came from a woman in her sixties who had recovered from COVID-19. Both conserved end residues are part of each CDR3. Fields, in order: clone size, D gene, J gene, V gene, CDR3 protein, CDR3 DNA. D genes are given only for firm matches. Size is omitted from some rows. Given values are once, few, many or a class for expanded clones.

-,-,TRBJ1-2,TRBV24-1,CATSDSSYGYTF,TGTGCCACCAGTGATTCATCCTATGGCTACACCTTC
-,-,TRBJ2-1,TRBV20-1,CSAIDNEQFF,TGCAGTGCTATAGACAATGAGCAGTTCTTC
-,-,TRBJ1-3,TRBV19,CASSHPGDTIYF,TGTGCCAGTAGTCACCCCGGAGACACCATATATTTT
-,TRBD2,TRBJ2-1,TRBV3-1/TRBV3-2,CASSQRGSSNEQFF,TGTGCCAGCAGCCAACGCGGGAGTAGCAATGAGCAGTTCTTC
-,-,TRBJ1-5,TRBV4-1,CASSLGQNQPQHF,TGCGCCAGCAGCCTCGGACAAAATCAGCCCCAGCATTTT
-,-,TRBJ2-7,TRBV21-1,CASMGQGCYEQYF,TGTGCCAGCATGGGACAGGGTTGCTACGAGCAGTACTTC
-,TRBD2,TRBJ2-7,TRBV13,CASGRGGYEQYF,TGTGCCAGCGGACGGGGGGGCTACGAGCAGTACTTC
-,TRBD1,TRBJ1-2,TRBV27,CASSRQGGHGYTF,TGTGCCAGCAGTCGACAGGGCGGCCATGGCTACACCTTC
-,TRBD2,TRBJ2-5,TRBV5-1,CASSSFLAGETQYF,TGCGCCAGCAGCTCGTTTCTAGCGGGAGAGACCCAGTACTTC
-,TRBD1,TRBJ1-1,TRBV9,CASRSTGNGNTEAFF,TGTGCCAGCAGATCGACAGGGAATGGGAACACTGAAGCTTTCTTT
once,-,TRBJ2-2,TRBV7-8,CASSSRGTDSQNTGELFF,TGTGCCAGCAGCTCCCGCGGAACGGACAGTCAGAACACCGGGGAGCTGTTTTTT
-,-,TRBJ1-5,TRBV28,CASGGHIGDSSNQPQHF,TGTGCCAGCGGGGGACACATAGGGGATTCGAGCAATCAGCCCCAGCATTTT
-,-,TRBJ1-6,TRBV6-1,CASSEDGESSYNSPLHF,TGTGCCAGCAGTGAAGACGGAGAGAGCTCCTATAATTCACCCCTCCACTTT
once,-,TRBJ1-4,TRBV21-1,CASSKDPTDATNEKLFF,TGTGCCAGCAGCAAAGATCCGACAGACGCAACTAATGAAAAACTGTTTTTT
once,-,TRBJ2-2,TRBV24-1,CATKGGSTGELFF,TGTGCCACCAAAGGGGGAAGCACCGGGGAGCTGTTTTTT
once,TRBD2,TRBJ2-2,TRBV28,CASIPSGRVGGTGELFF,TGTGCCAGCATTCCTAGCGGGAGGGTCGGAGGCACCGGGGAGCTGTTTTTT